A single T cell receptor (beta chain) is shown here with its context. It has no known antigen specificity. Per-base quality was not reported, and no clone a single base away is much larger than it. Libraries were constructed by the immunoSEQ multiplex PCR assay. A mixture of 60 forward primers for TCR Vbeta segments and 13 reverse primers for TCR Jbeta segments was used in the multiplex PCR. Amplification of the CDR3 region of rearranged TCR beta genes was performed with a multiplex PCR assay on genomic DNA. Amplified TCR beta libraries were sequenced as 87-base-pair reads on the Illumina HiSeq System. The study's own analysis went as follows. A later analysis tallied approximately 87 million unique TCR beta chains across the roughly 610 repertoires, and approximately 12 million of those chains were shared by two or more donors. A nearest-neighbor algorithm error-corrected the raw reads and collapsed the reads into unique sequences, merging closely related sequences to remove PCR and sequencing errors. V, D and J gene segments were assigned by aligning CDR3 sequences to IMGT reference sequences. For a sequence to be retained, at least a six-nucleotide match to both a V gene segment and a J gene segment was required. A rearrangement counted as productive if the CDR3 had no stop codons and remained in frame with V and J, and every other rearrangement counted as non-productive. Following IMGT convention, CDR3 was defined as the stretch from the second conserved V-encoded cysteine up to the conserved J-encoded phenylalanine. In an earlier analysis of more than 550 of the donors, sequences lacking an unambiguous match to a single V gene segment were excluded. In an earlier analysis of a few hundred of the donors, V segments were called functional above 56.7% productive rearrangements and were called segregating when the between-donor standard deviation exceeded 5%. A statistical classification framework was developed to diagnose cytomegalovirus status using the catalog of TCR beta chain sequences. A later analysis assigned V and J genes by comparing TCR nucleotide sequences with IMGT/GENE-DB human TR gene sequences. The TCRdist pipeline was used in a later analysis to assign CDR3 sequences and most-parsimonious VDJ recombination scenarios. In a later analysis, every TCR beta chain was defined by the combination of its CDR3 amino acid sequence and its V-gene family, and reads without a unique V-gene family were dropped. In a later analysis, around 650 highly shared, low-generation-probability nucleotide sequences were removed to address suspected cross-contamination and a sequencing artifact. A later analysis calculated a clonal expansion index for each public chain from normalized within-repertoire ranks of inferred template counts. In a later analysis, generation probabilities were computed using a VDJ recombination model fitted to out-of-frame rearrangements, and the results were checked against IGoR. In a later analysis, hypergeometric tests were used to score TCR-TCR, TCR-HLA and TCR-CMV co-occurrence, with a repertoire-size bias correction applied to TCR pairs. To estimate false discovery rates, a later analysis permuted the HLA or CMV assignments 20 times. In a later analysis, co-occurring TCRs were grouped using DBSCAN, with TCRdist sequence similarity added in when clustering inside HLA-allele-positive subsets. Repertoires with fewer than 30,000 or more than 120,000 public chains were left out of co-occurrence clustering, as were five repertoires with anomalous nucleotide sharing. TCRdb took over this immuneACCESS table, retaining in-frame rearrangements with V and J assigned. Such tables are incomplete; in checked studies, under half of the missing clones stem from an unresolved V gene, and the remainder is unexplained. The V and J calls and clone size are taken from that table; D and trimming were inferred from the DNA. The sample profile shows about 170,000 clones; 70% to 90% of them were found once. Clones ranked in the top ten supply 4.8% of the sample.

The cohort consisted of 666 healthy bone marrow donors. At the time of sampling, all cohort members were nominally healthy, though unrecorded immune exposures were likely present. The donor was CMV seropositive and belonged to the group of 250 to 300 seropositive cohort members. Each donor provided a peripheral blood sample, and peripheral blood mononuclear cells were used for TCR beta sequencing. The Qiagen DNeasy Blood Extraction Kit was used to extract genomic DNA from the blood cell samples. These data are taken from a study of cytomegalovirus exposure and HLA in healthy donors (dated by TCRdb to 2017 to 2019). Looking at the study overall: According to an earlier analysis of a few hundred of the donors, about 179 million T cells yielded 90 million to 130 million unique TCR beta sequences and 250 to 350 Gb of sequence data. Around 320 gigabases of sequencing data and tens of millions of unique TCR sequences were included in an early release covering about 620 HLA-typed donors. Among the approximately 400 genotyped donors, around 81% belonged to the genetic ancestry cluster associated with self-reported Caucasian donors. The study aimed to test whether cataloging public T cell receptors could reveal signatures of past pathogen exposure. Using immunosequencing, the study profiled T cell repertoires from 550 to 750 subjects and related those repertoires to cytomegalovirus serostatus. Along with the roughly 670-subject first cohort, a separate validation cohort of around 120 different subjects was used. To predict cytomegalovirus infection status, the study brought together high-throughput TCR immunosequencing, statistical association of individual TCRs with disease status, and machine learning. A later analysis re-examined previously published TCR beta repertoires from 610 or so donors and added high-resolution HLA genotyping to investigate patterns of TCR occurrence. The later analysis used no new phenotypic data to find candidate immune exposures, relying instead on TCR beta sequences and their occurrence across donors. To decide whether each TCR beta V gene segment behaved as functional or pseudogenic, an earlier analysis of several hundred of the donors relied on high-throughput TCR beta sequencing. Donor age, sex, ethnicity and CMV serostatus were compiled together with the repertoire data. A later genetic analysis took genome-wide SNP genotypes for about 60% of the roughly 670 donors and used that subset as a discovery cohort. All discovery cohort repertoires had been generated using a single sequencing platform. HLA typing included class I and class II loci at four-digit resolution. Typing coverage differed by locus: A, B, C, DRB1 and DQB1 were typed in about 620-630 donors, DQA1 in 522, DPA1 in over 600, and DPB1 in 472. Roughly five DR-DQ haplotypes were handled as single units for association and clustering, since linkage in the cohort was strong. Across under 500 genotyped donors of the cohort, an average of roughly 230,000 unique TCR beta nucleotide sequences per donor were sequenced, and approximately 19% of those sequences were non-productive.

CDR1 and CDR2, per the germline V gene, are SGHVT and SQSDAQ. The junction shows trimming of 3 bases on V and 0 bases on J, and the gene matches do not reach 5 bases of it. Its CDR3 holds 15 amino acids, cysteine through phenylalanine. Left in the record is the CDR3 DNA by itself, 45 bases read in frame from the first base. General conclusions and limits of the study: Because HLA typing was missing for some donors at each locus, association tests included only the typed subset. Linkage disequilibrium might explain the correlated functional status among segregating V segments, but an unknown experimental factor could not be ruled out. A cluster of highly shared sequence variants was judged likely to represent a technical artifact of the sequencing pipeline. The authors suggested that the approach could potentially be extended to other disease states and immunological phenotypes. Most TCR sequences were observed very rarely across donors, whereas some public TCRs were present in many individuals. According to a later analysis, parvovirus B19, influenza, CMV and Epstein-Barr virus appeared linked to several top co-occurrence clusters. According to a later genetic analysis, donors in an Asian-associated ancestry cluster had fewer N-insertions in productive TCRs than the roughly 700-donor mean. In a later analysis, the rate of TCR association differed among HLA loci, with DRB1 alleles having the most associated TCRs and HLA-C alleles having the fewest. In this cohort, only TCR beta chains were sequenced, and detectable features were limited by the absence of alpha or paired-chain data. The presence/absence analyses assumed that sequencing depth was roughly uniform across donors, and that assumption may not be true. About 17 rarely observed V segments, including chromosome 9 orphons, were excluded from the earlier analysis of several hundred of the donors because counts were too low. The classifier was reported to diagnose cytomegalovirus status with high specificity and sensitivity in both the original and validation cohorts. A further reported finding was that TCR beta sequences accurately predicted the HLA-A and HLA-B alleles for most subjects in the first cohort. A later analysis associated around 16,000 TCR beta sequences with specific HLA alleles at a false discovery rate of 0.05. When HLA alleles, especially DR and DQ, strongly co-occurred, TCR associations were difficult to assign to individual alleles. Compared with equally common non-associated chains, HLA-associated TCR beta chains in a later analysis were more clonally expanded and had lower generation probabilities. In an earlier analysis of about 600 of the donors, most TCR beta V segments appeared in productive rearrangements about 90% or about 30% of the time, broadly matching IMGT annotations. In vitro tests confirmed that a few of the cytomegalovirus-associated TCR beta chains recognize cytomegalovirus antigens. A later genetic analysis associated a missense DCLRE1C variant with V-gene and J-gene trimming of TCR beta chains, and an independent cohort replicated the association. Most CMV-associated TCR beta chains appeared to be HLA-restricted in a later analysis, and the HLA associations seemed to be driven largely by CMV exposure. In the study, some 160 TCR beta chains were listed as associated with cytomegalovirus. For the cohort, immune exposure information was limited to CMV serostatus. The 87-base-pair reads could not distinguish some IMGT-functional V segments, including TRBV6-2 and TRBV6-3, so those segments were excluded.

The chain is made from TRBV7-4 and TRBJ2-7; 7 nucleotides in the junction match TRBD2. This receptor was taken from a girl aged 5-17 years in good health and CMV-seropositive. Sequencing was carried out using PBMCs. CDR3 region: CASSFYGGSSYEQYF. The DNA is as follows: TGTGCCAGCAGCTTCTACGGGGGGAGCTCCTACGAGCAGTACTTC. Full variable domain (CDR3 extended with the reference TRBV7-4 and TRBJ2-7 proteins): GAGVSQSPRYKVAKRGRDVALRCDSISGHVTLYWYRQTLGQGSEVLTYSQSDAQRDKSGRPSGRFSAERPERSVSTLKIQRTEQGDSAVYLCASSFYGGSSYEQYFGPGTRLTVT.